The 18 T cell receptor beta chains presented below share a single source sample, sequenced in a study of PD-L1 blockade in urothelial cancer. Indicated time point: pretreatment peripheral blood. Method: immunoSEQ multiplex PCR; TCRdb's copy keeps in-frame clones and lacks some. In the table there are 50,000 to 75,000 clones, more than 80% of which are singletons. The sequencing used PBMCs, collected around atezolizumab (anti-PD-L1) treatment. All receptors derive from a man between 65 and 85 years old with urothelial cancer.

The rearrangement links TRBV4-1 to TRBJ2-2, with D unclear. The ends were cut back, 0 bases at V and 5 bases at J, with 10 bases in the middle. Germline V lookup: CDR1 MGHRA, CDR2 YSYEKL. This CDR3 spans 15 amino acids. The CDR3 reads CASSQETAATGELFF. The CDR3 DNA reads TGCGCCAGCAGCCAAGAAACGGCGGCTACCGGGGAGCTGTTTTTT.

The V and J genes are TRBV19 and TRBJ2-1; 8 bases are a match to TRBD1. The junction had 4 bases not matched to a gene; V was cut back by 11 bases and J by 10 bases. Germline V gene lookup returns CDR1 LNHDA and CDR2 SQIVND (reference sequence). The CDR3 covers 10 residues. The CDR3 protein is CASRDREQFF. CDR3 DNA: TGTGCCTCGAGGGACAGGGAGCAGTTCTTC.

V is TRBV27 and J is TRBJ2-7; perhaps TRBD2 as D (5 bases). V gave up 2 bases and J gave up 6 bases, with 11 bases separating them. This CDR3 is 13 amino acids long. Germline CDR1 is MNHEY and CDR2 is SMNVEV (reference sequence). The CDR3 sequence: CASSLTRTSEQYF. The CDR3, as DNA: TGTGCCAGCAGTTTAACCAGGACTTCCGAGCAGTACTTC.

The chain is built from TRBV4-1 and TRBJ1-5; D is uncertain. CDR3 length equals 15 residues. V lost 0 bases to trimming and J lost 5 bases, with 11 bases between them. Per the germline V gene, CDR1 is MGHRA and CDR2 is YSYEKL. CDR3 nucleotides: TGCGCCAGCAGCCAAGACGGAGATACCGATCAGCCCCAGCATTTT. Amino acid sequence: CASSQDGDTDQPQHF.

This clone has only a few counts. The V and J genes are TRBV14 and TRBJ2-7, with a weak D call TRBD1 (5 bases). Germline loops: CDR1 SGHDN, CDR2 FVKESK. Deletions cut 1 base from V and 4 bases from J, with 14 bases between. The CDR3 is 15 residues long. Here the CDR3 reads CASSQAVGHVYEQYF. In nucleotides, the CDR3 is TGTGCCAGCAGCCAAGCCGTAGGACACGTATACGAGCAGTACTTC.

This clone was seen more than once but under ten times. CDR3 in DNA: TGTGCCAGCAGTTTAGCGGGAGGCCGGGGGAATGAGCAGTTCTTC. Its translation is CASSLAGGRGNEQFF. The chain links TRBV28 to TRBJ2-1; 8 bases map to TRBD2. The CDR3 has 15 amino acids. V was pared by 2 bases and J by 7 bases, with 7 bases of the junction left unmatched. Germline V lookup: CDR1 MDHEN, CDR2 SYDVKM.

This clone was seen a single time. The chain recombines TRBV15 with TRBJ2-1; 9 bases match TRBD2. Germline V gene lookup returns CDR1 LNHNV and CDR2 YYDKDF (reference sequence). V trimming: 1 base; J trimming: 5 bases; junction bases outside the gene matches: 3. CDR3 length: 15 amino acids. CDR3 in DNA: TGTGCCACCAGCAGAGGACTAGCGGAGAACAATGAGCAGTTCTTC. This sequence encodes CATSRGLAENNEQFF.

The rearrangement links TRBV9 to TRBJ2-1, with TRBD2 as a possible D gene (5 bases). The CDR3 spans 15 residues. CDR1 SGDLS and CDR2 YYNGEE come from the germline V gene. With 2 bases removed from V and 4 bases from J, the gap between germline ends came to 13 bases. The CDR3 protein is CASSVGGPAYNEQFF. The CDR3 nucleotides read TGTGCCAGCAGCGTTGGCGGGCCCGCTTACAATGAGCAGTTCTTC.

The V and J genes are TRBV6-1 and TRBJ2-7; the match to TRBD2 covers 9 bases. Germline CDR1 and CDR2: MNHNS and SASEGT. The CDR3 spans 13 residues. With V trimmed by 6 bases and J by 5 bases, 5 bases remained unmatched. CDR3 protein: CASRLAGKDEQYF. Here the CDR3 DNA reads TGTGCCAGCAGACTAGCGGGTAAAGACGAGCAGTACTTC.

The V and J genes are TRBV7-8 and TRBJ1-1; no firm D call. Germline CDR1 SGHVS, CDR2 FQNEAQ. V lost 0 bases and J 3 bases, leaving 5 bases between the germline ends. CDR3 length: 13 residues. CDR3 sequence (DNA): TGTGCCAGCAGCTTAGCCTCAGACACTGAAGCTTTCTTT. Translating gives CASSLASDTEAFF.

This chain uses TRBV29-1 with TRBJ1-1, with D unclear. This CDR3 has 10 amino acids. V lost 6 bases and J 8 bases, leaving 10 bases between the germline ends. In germline, CDR1 is SQVTM, CDR2 ANQGSEA. In DNA form, the CDR3 reads TGCAGCGTCCCGGGGTTGGAAGCTTTCTTT. It translates to CSVPGLEAFF.

This sequence joins TRBV9 and TRBJ2-1; D possibly corresponds to TRBD1 (6 bases). The germline V and J ends were trimmed by 0 bases and 3 bases, with 13 bases remaining between them. This CDR3 comprises 16 residues. CDR1 SGDLS and CDR2 YYNGEE come from the germline V gene. DNA for the CDR3: TGTGCCAGCAGCGTAGAATGGGGACAAATCTACAATGAGCAGTTCTTC. This codes for CASSVEWGQIYNEQFF. Full variable domain (outside the CDR3, taken from reference TRBV9 and TRBJ2-1): DSGVTQTPKHLITATGQRVTLRCSPRSGDLSVYWYQQSLDQGLQFLIQYYNGEERAKGNILERFSAQQFPDLHSELNLSSLELGDSALYFCASSVEWGQIYNEQFFGPGTRLTVL.

V and J are TRBV7-2 and TRBJ2-7; TRBD1 matches 10 bases. Germline V CDR1 and CDR2: SGHTA, FQGNSA. V was clipped by 4 bases and J by 3 bases; unmatched bases: 6. The CDR3 totals 15 residues. CDR3 sequence (DNA): TGTGCCAGCAGCTCCGGACAGGGGGACGTCTACGAGCAGTACTTC. Residues: CASSSGQGDVYEQYF.

The V gene is TRBV5-5, the J gene TRBJ1-1, with TRBD1 as a possible D gene (5 bases). The CDR3 loop spans 13 amino acids. Germline CDR1 reads SGHKS; CDR2 reads YYEKEE (reference sequence). Trimming took 3 bases from V and 1 from J, leaving 7 bases between them. The CDR3 DNA sequence: TGTGCCAGCAGCTCCACAGGGAACACTGAAGCTTTCTTT. Encoded protein: CASSSTGNTEAFF.

The chain uses TRBV27 and TRBJ2-1; 13 bases match TRBD2. Trimming cost V 5 bases and J 6 bases; bases outside gene matches: 7. Germline V gene lookup returns CDR1 MNHEY and CDR2 SMNVEV (reference sequence). The CDR3 consists of 16 residues. The DNA of the CDR3 is TGTGCCAGCAGTGCCGGGACTAGCGGGAAATCCAATGAGCAGTTCTTC. The encoded protein is CASSAGTSGKSNEQFF.

The chain is built from TRBV5-5 and TRBJ1-1; D uncertain. The CDR3 totals 14 residues. Trimming removed 2 bases at V and 0 bases at J, with 8 bases between. Germline CDR1 SGHKS, CDR2 YYEKEE (reference sequence). CDR3 protein: CASSLMQLNTEAFF. CDR3 bases: TGTGCCAGCAGCTTAATGCAGTTGAACACTGAAGCTTTCTTT.

This clone was seen at least ten times. The chain carries TRBV19 and TRBJ2-5; 8 positions agree with TRBD2. Germline CDR1 is LNHDA and CDR2 is SQIVND (reference sequence). The CDR3 is made up of 15 amino acids. The V gene end was trimmed by 3 bases and the J gene end by 5 bases; junction bases not matched to a gene: 8. CDR3 loop: CASSIRAGGDETQYF. CDR3 sequence (DNA): TGTGCCAGTAGTATCCGGGCGGGAGGTGATGAGACCCAGTACTTC.

In its sample, this clone was seen a few times. V and J are TRBV4-1 and TRBJ2-1; 10 bases map to TRBD2. Germline trimming cut 4 bases from V and 7 bases from J; bases unmatched to any gene: 10. Germline V gene sequence: CDR1 MGHRA, CDR2 YSYEKL. The CDR3 is 16 residues long. The CDR3 region is CASSLRGLAGDNEQFF. The CDR3 region has the DNA TGCGCCAGCAGCCTTAGAGGGCTAGCGGGGGATAATGAGCAGTTCTTC.